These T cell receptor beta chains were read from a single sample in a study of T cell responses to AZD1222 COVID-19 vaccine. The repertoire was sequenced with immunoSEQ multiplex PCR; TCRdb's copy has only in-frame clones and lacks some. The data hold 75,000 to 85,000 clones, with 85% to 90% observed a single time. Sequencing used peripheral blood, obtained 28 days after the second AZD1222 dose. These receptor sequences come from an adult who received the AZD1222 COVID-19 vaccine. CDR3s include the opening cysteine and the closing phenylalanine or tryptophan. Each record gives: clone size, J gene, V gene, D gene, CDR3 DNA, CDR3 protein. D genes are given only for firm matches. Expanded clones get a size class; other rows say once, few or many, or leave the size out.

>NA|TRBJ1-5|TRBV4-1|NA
TGCGCCAGCAGCCATATCGATCAGCCCCAGCATTTT
CASSHIDQPQHF
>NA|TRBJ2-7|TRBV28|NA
TGTGCCAGCAGTTTAGGTACCCGCTTCGAGCAGTACTTC
CASSLGTRFEQYF
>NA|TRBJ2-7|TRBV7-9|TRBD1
TGTGCCAGCAGCTTAGGCGGCAGGGGGCCCTACGAGCAGTACTTC
CASSLGGRGPYEQYF
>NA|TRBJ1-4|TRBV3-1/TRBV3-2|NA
TGTGCCAGCAGCCAAGCGGGACCGGAAAAACTGTTTTTT
CASSQAGPEKLFF
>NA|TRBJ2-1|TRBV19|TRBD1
TGTGCCAGTAGTATTTTTCAGGGGGCCCACTCCTACAATGAGCAGTTCTTC
CASSIFQGAHSYNEQFF
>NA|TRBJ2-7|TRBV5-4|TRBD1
TGTGCCAGCGGAGCCGGGACAGATTTCGGGGAGCAGTACTTC
CASGAGTDFGEQYF
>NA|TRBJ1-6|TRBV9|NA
TGTGCCAGCAGCCCAAGGACCGGGTCACCCCTCCACTTT
CASSPRTGSPLHF
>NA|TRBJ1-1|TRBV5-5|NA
TGTGCCAGCAGCTTGGCTTCGCTCACTGAAGCTTTCTTT
CASSLASLTEAFF
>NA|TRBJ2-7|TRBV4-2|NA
TGTGCCAGCAGCCAAGATACCGACTCCCACGCCTACGAGCAGTACTTC
CASSQDTDSHAYEQYF
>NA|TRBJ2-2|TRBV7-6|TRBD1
TGTGCCAGCAGTTCGACAGGGGGTGAGGACACCGGGGAGCTGTTTTTT
CASSSTGGEDTGELFF
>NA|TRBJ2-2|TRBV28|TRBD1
TGTGCCAGCAGTCCCGGACAGGGGGGGTGGGAGGAGCTGTTTTTT
CASSPGQGGWEELFF
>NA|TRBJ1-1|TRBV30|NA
TGTGCCTGGAGGGGGTGGGTAAGGAACACTGAAGCTTTCTTT
CAWRGWVRNTEAFF
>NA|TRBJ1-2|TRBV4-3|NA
TGCGCCAGCAGCCAGGTTCCAGCGAGCGGCTACACCTTC
CASSQVPASGYTF
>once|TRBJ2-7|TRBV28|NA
TGTGCCAGCCTACGTGACCGGGGATCGGGCGAGCAGTACTTC
CASLRDRGSGEQYF
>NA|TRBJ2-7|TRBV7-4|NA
TGTGCCAGCAGCTCCCGGGTCCCCATTAGACTAATCTACGAGCAGTACTTC
CASSSRVPIRLIYEQYF
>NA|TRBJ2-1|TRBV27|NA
TGTGCCAGCACCCACGGGGCTTACAATGAGCAGTTCTTC
CASTHGAYNEQFF
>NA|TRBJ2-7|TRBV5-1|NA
TGCGCCAGCAGCCCAGACCCACGGGGAGTAGGGGAGCAGTACTTC
CASSPDPRGVGEQYF
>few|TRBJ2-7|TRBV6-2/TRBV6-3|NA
TGTGCCAGCAGTTACATGGAAACCTACGAGCAGTACTTC
CASSYMETYEQYF
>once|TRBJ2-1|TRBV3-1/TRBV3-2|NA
TGTGCCAGCAGCCAAGCCCCCCGGGGTAGGGATGAGCAGTTCTTC
CASSQAPRGRDEQFF
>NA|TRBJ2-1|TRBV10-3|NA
TGTGCCACCCGGTATGGCCCCGTCCACAATGAGCAGTTCTTC
CATRYGPVHNEQFF
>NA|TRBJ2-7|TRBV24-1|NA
TGTGCCACCAGTGATTCTAGCGTCTCCATCTACGAGCAGTACTTC
CATSDSSVSIYEQYF
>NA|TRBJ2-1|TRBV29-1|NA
TGCAGCGTCGTTAGACCCGGCGGGAACAATGAGCAGTTCTTC
CSVVRPGGNNEQFF
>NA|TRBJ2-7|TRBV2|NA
TGTGCCAGCAGTCGGACAGCTTTTTCCTACGAGCAGTACTTC
CASSRTAFSYEQYF
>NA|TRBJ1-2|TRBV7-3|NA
TGTGCCAGCAGCTTAGGACAAGGATATGGCTACACCTTC
CASSLGQGYGYTF
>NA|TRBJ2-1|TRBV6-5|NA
TGTGCCAGCAGCTCCCCCTGGGGGAGCGACAATGAGCAGTTCTTC
CASSSPWGSDNEQFF
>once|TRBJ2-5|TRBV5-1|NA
TGCGCCAGCAGCTTGGGAAGGCCAAAGGGTGAGACCCAGTACTTC
CASSLGRPKGETQYF
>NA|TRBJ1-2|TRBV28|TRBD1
TGTGCCAGCAACAGGGGAGGGACTGGCTACACCTTC
CASNRGGTGYTF
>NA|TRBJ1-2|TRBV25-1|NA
TGTGCCAGCAGGGGGTCCGACTATGGCTACACCTTC
CASRGSDYGYTF
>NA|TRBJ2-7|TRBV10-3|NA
TGTGCCATCAGTGATCCGTCGTTAACTTCTTACGAGCAGTACTTC
CAISDPSLTSYEQYF
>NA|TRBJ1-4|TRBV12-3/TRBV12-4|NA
TGTGCCAGCAGGACGAGGCCTCTCGGAAAACTGTTTTTT
CASRTRPLGKLFF
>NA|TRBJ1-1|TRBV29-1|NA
TGCAGCGTTGGGGAAACGGTTAACGCTTTCTTT
CSVGETVNAFF
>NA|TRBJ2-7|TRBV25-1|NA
TGTGCCAGCAGTGAATATAGCGGTTACGAGCAGTACTTC
CASSEYSGYEQYF
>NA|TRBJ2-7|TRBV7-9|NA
TGTGCCAGCAGCCCAGATTCGGGGGAGCAGTACTTC
CASSPDSGEQYF
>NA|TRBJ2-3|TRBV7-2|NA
TGTGCCAGCAGCCATTCAGACAGGCGTGATACGCAGTATTTT
CASSHSDRRDTQYF
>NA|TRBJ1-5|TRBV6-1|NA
TGTGCCAGCAGTCAGGCTGATCAGCCCCAGCATTTT
CASSQADQPQHF
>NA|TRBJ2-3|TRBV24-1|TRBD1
TGTGCCACCAGTGATCAACGGGACAGTCCTAGCACAGATACGCAGTATTTT
CATSDQRDSPSTDTQYF
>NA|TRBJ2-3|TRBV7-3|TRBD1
TGTGCCAGCAGCTTAAGGCCCCCAGGGGGAGTACGCACATTCGATACGCAGTATTTT
CASSLRPPGGVRTFDTQYF
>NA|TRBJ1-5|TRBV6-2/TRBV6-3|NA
TGTGCCAGCAGTTACACTCCGGGGAGGGAGAGCAATCAGCCCCAGCATTTT
CASSYTPGRESNQPQHF
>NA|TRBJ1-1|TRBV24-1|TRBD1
TGTGCCACCAGGGGGACAGGGGGCTCTGAAGCTTTCTTT
CATRGTGGSEAFF
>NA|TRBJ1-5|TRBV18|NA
TGTGCCAGCTCACCAATGGGACGGGGGGGCAATCAGCCCCAGCATTTT
CASSPMGRGGNQPQHF
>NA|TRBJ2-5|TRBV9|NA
TGTGCCAGCAGCGCGGGGGACCGCGGGACCCAGTACTTC
CASSAGDRGTQYF
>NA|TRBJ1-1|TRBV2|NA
TGTGCCAGCAGCCGGACTTACCTCCAGAGCGAAGCTTTCTTT
CASSRTYLQSEAFF
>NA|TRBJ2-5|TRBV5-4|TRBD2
TGTGCCAGCAGCTTGGGGGCTAGCGGGGGGCAAGAGACCCAGTACTTC
CASSLGASGGQETQYF
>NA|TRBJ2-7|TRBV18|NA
TGTGCCAGCTCACCCTCAGAGGGTCAGCAGTACTTC
CASSPSEGQQYF